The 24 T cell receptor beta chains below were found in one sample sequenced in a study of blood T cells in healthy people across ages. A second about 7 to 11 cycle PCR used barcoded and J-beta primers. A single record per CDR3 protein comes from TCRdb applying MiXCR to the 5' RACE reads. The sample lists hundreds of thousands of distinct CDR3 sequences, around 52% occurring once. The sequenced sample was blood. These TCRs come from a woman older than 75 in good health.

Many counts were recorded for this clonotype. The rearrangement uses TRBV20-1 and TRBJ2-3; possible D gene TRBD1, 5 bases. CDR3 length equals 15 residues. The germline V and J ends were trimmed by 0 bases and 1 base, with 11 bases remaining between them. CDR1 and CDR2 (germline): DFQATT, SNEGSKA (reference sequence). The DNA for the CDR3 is TGCAGTGCTAGAGATCGTGTCAGGGGCACAGATACGCAGTATTTT. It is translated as CSARDRVRGTDTQYF.

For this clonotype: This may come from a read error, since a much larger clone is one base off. CDR3: CASSSTGPMARNEQYF. Written as DNA, the CDR3 is TGTGCCAGCAGTTCCACCGGGCCGATGGCAAGGAATGAGCAGTACTTC. The chain has TRBV3-1 and TRBJ2-1, with D uncertain. The J call is in doubt because the DNA end fits TRBJ2-7 better. The CDR3 runs 16 residues. Germline V gene lookup returns CDR1 LGHDT and CDR2 YNNKEL (reference sequence).

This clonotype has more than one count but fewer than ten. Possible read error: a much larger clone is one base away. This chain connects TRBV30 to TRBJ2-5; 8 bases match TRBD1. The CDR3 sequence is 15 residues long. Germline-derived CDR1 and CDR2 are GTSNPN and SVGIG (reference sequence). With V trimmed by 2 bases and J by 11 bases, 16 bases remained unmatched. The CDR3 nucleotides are TGTGCCTGGAGTTCGTGCCAGGGGGCTTACAGTGAGCAGTACTTC. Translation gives CAWSSCQGAYSEQYF.

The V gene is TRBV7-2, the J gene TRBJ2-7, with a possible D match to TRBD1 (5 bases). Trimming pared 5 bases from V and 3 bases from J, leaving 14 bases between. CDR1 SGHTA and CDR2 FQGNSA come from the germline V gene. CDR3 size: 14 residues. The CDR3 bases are TGTGCCAGCAGCCCACAGGACGGATACTACGAGCAGTACTTC. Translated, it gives CASSPQDGYYEQYF.

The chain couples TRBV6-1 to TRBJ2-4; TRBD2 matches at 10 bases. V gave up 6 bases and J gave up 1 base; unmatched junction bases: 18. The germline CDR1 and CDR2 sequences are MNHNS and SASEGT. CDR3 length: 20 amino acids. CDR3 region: CASRVLLAGFMIRAKNIQYF. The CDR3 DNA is TGTGCCAGCAGGGTCTTACTAGCGGGATTTATGATAAGGGCCAAAAACATTCAGTACTTC.

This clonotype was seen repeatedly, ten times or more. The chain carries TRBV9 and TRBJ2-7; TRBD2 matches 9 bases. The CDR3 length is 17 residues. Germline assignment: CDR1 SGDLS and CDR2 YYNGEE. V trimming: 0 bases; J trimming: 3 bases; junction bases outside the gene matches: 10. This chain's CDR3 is CASSVATGGSGGYEQYF. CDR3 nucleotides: TGTGCCAGCAGCGTAGCTACCGGTGGTAGCGGGGGCTACGAGCAGTACTTC.

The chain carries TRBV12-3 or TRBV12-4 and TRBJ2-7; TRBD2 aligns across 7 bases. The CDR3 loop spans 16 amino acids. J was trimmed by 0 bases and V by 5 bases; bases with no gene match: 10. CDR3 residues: CASSPPGGSFSYEQYF. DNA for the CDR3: TGTGCCAGCAGTCCCCCCGGCGGGAGTTTCTCCTACGAGCAGTACTTC.

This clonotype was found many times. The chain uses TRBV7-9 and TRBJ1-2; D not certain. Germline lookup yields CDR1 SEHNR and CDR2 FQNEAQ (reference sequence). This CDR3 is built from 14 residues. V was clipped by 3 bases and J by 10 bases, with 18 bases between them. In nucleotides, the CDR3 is TGTGCCAGCAGCTTCCCCCTTGCCTATAGAGACTACACCTTC. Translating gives CASSFPLAYRDYTF.

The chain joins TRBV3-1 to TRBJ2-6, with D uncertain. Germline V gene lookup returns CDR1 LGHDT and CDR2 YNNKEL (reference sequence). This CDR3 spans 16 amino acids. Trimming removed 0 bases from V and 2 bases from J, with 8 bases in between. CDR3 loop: CASSQERSAGANVLTF. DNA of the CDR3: TGTGCCAGCAGCCAAGAACGGTCAGCTGGGGCCAACGTCCTGACTTTC.

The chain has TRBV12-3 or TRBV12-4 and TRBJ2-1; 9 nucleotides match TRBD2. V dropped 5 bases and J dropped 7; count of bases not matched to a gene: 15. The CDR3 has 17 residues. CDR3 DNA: TGTGCCAGCAGTCCCCGCCCTCGCGGGGGGGCAGGTAATGAGCAGTTCTTC. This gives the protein CASSPRPRGGAGNEQFF.

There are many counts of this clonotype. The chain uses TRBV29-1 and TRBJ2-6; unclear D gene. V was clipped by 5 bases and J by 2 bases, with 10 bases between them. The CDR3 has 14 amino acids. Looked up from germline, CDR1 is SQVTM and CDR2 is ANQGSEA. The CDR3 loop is CSVRNWAGANVLTF. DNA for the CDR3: TGCAGCGTTCGAAACTGGGCTGGGGCCAACGTCCTGACTTTC.

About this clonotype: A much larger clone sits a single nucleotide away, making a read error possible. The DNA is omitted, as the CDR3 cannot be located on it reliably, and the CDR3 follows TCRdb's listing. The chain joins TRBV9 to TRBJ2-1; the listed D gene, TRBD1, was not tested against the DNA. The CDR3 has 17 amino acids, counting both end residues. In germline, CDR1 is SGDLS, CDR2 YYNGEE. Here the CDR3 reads CASSVASGAGGWNERFF.

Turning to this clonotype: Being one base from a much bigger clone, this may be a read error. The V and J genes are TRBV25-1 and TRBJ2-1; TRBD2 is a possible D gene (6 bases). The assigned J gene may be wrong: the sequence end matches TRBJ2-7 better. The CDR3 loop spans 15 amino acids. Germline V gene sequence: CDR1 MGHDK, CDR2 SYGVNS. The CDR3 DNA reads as TGTGCCAGCAGCCTAGGAGGGTTTGGGTACAATGAGCAGTACTTC. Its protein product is CASSLGGFGYNEQYF.

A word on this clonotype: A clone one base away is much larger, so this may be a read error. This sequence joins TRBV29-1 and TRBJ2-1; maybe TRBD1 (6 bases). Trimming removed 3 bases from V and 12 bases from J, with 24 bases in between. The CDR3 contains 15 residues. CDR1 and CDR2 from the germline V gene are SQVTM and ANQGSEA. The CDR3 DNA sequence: TGCAGCGTTGACCGGACAGAAGTTTGGAAGGATGGGCAGTTCTTC. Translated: CSVDRTEVWKDGQFF.

CDR3 in DNA: TGTGCCAGCAGTTGGAGACAGGCCTACAATGAGCAGTTCTTC. Its protein is CASSWRQAYNEQFF. The rearrangement uses TRBV12-3 or TRBV12-4 and TRBJ2-1, with D perhaps matching TRBD1 (6 bases). This CDR3 contains 14 residues. V was shortened by 4 bases and J by 2 bases, with 9 bases between the two germline ends.

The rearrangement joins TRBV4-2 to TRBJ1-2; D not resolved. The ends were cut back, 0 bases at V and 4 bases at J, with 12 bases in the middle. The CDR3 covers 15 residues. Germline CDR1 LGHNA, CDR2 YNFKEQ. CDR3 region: CASSQEVSQFYGYTF. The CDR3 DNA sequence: TGTGCCAGCAGCCAAGAGGTCAGCCAGTTCTATGGCTACACCTTC.

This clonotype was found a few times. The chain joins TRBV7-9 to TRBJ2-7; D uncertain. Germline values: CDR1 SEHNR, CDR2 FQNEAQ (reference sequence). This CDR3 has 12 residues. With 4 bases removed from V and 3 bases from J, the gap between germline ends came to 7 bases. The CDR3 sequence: CASSSRLYEQYF. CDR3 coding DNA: TGTGCCAGCAGCTCTAGACTCTACGAGCAGTACTTC.

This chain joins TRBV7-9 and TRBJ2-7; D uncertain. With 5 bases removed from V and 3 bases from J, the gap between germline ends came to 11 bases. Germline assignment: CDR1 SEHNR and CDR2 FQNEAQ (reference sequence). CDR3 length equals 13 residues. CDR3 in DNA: TGTGCCAGCAGCCCCCGGCGCGTCTACGAGCAGTACTTC. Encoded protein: CASSPRRVYEQYF. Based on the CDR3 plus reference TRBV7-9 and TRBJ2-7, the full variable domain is DTGVSQNPRHKITKRGQNVTFRCDPISEHNRLYWYRQTLGQGPEFLTYFQNEAQLEKSRLLSDRFSAERPKGSFSTLEIQRTEQGDSAMYLCASSPRRVYEQYFGPGTRLTVT.

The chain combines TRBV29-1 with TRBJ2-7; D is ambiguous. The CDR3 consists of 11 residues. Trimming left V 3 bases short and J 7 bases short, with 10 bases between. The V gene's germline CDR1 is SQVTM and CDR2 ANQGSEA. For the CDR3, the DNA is TGCAGCGTTGAGTTGCGCGATGAGCAGTACTTC. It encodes CSVELRDEQYF.

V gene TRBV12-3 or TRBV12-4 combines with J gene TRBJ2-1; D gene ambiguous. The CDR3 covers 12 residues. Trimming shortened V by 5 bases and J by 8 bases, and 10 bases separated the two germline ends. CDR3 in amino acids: CASSPGAYEQFF. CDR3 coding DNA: TGTGCCAGCAGTCCGGGCGCTTATGAGCAGTTCTTC.

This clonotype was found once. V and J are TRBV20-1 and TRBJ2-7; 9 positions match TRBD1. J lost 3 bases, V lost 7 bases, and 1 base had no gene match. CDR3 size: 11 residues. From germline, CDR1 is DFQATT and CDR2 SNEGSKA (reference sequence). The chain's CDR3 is CSGQGVYEQYF. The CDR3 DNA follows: TGCAGTGGACAGGGGGTCTACGAGCAGTACTTC.

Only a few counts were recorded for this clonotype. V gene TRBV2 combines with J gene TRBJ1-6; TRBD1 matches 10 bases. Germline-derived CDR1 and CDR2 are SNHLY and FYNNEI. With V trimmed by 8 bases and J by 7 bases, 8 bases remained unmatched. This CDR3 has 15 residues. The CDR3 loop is CASERGQGNNSPLHF. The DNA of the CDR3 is TGTGCCAGCGAAAGGGGACAGGGGAACAATTCACCCCTCCACTTT.

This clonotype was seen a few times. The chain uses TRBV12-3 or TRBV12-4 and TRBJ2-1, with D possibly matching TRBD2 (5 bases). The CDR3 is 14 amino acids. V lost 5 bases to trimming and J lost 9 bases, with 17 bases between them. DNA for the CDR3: TGTGCCAGCAGTGCTATTCCGGGGTGGATTGAGCAGTTCTTC. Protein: CASSAIPGWIEQFF.

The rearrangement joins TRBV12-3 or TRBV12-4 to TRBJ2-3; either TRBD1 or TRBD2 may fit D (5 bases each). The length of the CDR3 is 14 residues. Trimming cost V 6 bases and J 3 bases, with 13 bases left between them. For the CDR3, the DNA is TGTGCCAGCAGCTTCAACGGGGCTACAGATACGCAGTATTTT. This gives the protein CASSFNGATDTQYF.